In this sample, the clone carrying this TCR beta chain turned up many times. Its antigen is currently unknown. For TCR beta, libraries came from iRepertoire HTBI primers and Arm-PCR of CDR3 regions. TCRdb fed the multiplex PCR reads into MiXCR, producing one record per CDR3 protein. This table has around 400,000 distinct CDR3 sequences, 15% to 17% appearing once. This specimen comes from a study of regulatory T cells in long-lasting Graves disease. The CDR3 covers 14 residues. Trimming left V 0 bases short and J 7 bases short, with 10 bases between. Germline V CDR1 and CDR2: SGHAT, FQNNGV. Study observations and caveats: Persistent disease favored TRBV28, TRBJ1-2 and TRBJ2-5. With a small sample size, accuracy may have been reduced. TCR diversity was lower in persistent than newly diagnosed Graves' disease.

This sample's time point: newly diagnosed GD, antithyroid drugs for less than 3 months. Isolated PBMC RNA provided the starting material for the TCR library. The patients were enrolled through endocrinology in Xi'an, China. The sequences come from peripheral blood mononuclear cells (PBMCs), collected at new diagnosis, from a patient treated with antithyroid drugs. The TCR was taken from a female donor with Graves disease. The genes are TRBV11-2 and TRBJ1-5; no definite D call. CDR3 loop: CASSLDRWGQPQHF. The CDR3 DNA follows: TGTGCCAGCAGCTTAGATCGATGGGGACAGCCCCAGCATTTT.